This is a list of T cell receptor beta chains from one sample in a study of T-cell reconstitution after alpha-beta-depleted transplantation in children. TCRdb re-called the PCR reads through MiXCR, storing one row per CDR3 protein. The sample holds some 80,000 distinct CDR3 sequences, 15% to 20% seen once. The material was PBMCs, mostly from graft donor cells, obtained 360 days after TCRalphabeta/CD19-depleted stem cell transplant. These receptors were taken from a male patient aged 2 to 10 who had a stem cell transplant for acute lymphoblastic leukemia, so the T cells may come from the graft donor. Each CDR3 is given with its conserved first and last residue. A D gene is named only where the DNA matches it firmly. Clone size appears in some rows only: once, few, many, or a class for an expanded clone.

size: NA
D: TRBD2
J: TRBJ2-1
V: TRBV24-1
DNA: TGTGCCACCAGTGACAAATTAGCGGGCGTCAATGAGCAGTTCTTC
CDR3: CATSDKLAGVNEQFF

size: NA
D: NA
J: TRBJ2-7
V: TRBV12-3/TRBV12-4
DNA: TGTGCCAGCAGTCCGACGGGACGGTCCTCAGAGCAGTACTTC
CDR3: CASSPTGRSSEQYF

size: NA
D: TRBD1
J: TRBJ2-5
V: TRBV7-7
DNA: TGTGCTAGCAGCCGGGGACAGGCCACACTCCAAGAGACCCAGTACTTC
CDR3: CASSRGQATLQETQYF

size: NA
D: NA
J: TRBJ2-5
V: TRBV12-3/TRBV12-4
DNA: TGTGCCAGCAGACGTGCGGCGGAAGAGACCCAGTACTTC
CDR3: CASRRAAEETQYF

size: NA
D: NA
J: TRBJ2-1
V: TRBV4-1
DNA: TGCGCCAGCAGCCAAGACGTCAGGGGCAATGAGCAGTTCTTC
CDR3: CASSQDVRGNEQFF

size: few
D: TRBD2
J: TRBJ2-1
V: TRBV7-8
DNA: TGTGCCAGCAGTTTCGGACTAGCGGGATTAAATGAGCAGTTCTTC
CDR3: CASSFGLAGLNEQFF

size: NA
D: TRBD1
J: TRBJ1-5
V: TRBV6-1
DNA: TGTGCCAGCCAACAGGGGGCAGGGCAGCCCCAGCATTTT
CDR3: CASQQGAGQPQHF

size: NA
D: NA
J: TRBJ2-4
V: TRBV12-3/TRBV12-4
DNA: TGTGCCAGCAGTTTGGAGAACATTCAGTACTTC
CDR3: CASSLENIQYF

size: few
D: TRBD1
J: TRBJ2-7
V: TRBV6-2/TRBV6-3
DNA: TGTGCCAGCAGTTATAGCCAGGGGGCCTCCTACGAGCAGTACTTC
CDR3: CASSYSQGASYEQYF

size: few
D: TRBD1
J: TRBJ1-2
V: TRBV6-5
DNA: TGTGCCAGCAGTTACTCGAGTACAGGGGGCGGCTATGGCTACACCTTC
CDR3: CASSYSSTGGGYGYTF

size: many
D: NA
J: TRBJ2-7
V: TRBV10-3
DNA: TGTGCCATCAGTGGGGGTTTAGCGCTGTCCTACGAGCAGTACTTC
CDR3: CAISGGLALSYEQYF

size: NA
D: NA
J: TRBJ2-1
V: TRBV7-9
DNA: TGTGCCAGCAGCTTAGGGTGGCTAGCGAGTAACAATGAGCAGTTCTTC
CDR3: CASSLGWLASNNEQFF

size: NA
D: NA
J: TRBJ2-5
V: TRBV24-1
DNA: TGTGCCACCAGTGATTTTCCGGGCGTGGAGACCCAGTACTTC
CDR3: CATSDFPGVETQYF

size: NA
D: NA
J: TRBJ2-2
V: TRBV5-1
DNA: TGCGCCAGCAGCTTGGAGGGCGGCGGGAACACCGGGGAGCTGTTTTTT
CDR3: CASSLEGGGNTGELFF

size: NA
D: NA
J: TRBJ2-7
V: TRBV20-1
DNA: TGCAGTGCTTGTACTAGCTACGAGCAGTACTTC
CDR3: CSACTSYEQYF

size: NA
D: TRBD1
J: TRBJ2-1
V: TRBV6-1
DNA: TGTGCCAGCAGTGAATTCAGGGGGAGCTCCTACAATGAGCAGTTCTTC
CDR3: CASSEFRGSSYNEQFF

size: few
D: NA
J: TRBJ1-4
V: TRBV2
DNA: TGTGCCAGCAGCACCCCGACTGGATTGAATGAAAAACTGTTTTTT
CDR3: CASSTPTGLNEKLFF

size: NA
D: NA
J: TRBJ2-7
V: TRBV7-7
DNA: TGTGCCAGCAGCTTAGGGGTGGTACAGTCTTCCTACGAGCAGTACTTC
CDR3: CASSLGVVQSSYEQYF

size: many
D: TRBD2
J: TRBJ2-7
V: TRBV5-1
DNA: TGCGCCAGCAGCCCGAGCGGGGCAAGCTCCTACGAGCAGTACTTC
CDR3: CASSPSGASSYEQYF

size: NA
D: TRBD1
J: TRBJ2-5
V: TRBV20-1
DNA: TGCAGTGCTAGCTCGGACAGGGAAAAGACCCAGTACTTC
CDR3: CSASSDREKTQYF

size: few
D: NA
J: TRBJ2-7
V: TRBV5-1
DNA: TGCGCCAGCAGCGCTGGACAGACAAGAATTTACGAGCAGTACTTC
CDR3: CASSAGQTRIYEQYF

size: few
D: NA
J: TRBJ2-3
V: TRBV5-1
DNA: TGCGCCAGCAGCTTAAGACAGTCCACAGATACGCAGTATTTT
CDR3: CASSLRQSTDTQYF

size: NA
D: TRBD2
J: TRBJ2-1
V: TRBV9
DNA: TGTGCCAGCAGCCCCCGACCCGGGACTAGCGGGAGCCCCCTCCATGAGCAGTTCTTC
CDR3: CASSPRPGTSGSPLHEQFF

size: few
D: NA
J: TRBJ2-6
V: TRBV12-3/TRBV12-4
DNA: TGTGCCAGCAGTTTTTCAGGAGTCGGCCTCTCTGGGGCCAACGTCCTGACTTTC
CDR3: CASSFSGVGLSGANVLTF

size: NA
D: TRBD2
J: TRBJ2-3
V: TRBV5-1
DNA: TGCGCCAGCAGCTTATTGGCGGGAGTGGTCCCAGATACGCAGTATTTT
CDR3: CASSLLAGVVPDTQYF

size: NA
D: TRBD1
J: TRBJ2-4
V: TRBV12-3/TRBV12-4
DNA: TGTGCCAGCAGTTCCACAGGGGGCGCCGCCAAAAACATTCAGTACTTC
CDR3: CASSSTGGAAKNIQYF

size: NA
D: NA
J: TRBJ2-2
V: TRBV4-1
DNA: TGCGCCAGCAGCCAAGAACTAAGCCGGGCGGCCGGGGAGCTGTTTTTT
CDR3: CASSQELSRAAGELFF

size: NA
D: NA
J: TRBJ1-2
V: TRBV7-9
DNA: TGTGCCAGCAGCTGGCCCAGGGTAACGATGAACTATGGCTACACCTTC
CDR3: CASSWPRVTMNYGYTF

size: NA
D: TRBD1
J: TRBJ1-6
V: TRBV20-1
DNA: TGCAGTGCTCATACAGGGGGCCGATCACCCCTCCACTTT
CDR3: CSAHTGGRSPLHF

size: few
D: TRBD1
J: TRBJ2-4
V: TRBV30
DNA: TGTGCCTGGAGTCCCCCTTGGACAGGAGCAGCCAAAAACATTCAGTACTTC
CDR3: CAWSPPWTGAAKNIQYF

size: NA
D: NA
J: TRBJ2-2
V: TRBV12-3/TRBV12-4
DNA: TGTGCCAGCAGCACAACACCTAACACCGGGGAGCTGTTTTTT
CDR3: CASSTTPNTGELFF

size: NA
D: NA
J: TRBJ2-7
V: TRBV5-5
DNA: TGTGCCAGCAGCTTGGTGCTGGAGCCCTACGAGCAGTACTTC
CDR3: CASSLVLEPYEQYF

size: NA
D: NA
J: TRBJ2-2
V: TRBV12-3/TRBV12-4
DNA: TGTGCCAGCAGGACTAGGCGGAAGACCGGGGAGCTGTTTTTT
CDR3: CASRTRRKTGELFF

size: many
D: NA
J: TRBJ2-7
V: TRBV12-3/TRBV12-4
DNA: TGTGCCAGCAGACAGGGTACCTACGAGCAGTACTTC
CDR3: CASRQGTYEQYF

size: NA
D: NA
J: TRBJ1-1
V: TRBV6-1
DNA: TGTGCCAGCAAACCCCTGGGGTCCCCGGGGACTGAAGCTTTCTTT
CDR3: CASKPLGSPGTEAFF

size: NA
D: TRBD1
J: TRBJ1-2
V: TRBV4-1
DNA: TGCGCCAGCAGAGACGGACAGGGAGGCTATGGCTACACCTTC
CDR3: CASRDGQGGYGYTF

size: NA
D: TRBD1
J: TRBJ2-6
V: TRBV12-3/TRBV12-4
DNA: TGTGCCAGGGACGGACAGGGTCTATACTCTGGGGCCAACGTCCTGACTTTC
CDR3: CARDGQGLYSGANVLTF

size: few
D: NA
J: TRBJ2-7
V: TRBV27
DNA: TGTGCCAGCAGCCCCTACAGGGCCCCCTACGAGCAGTACTTC
CDR3: CASSPYRAPYEQYF

size: few
D: NA
J: TRBJ1-2
V: TRBV7-2
DNA: TGTGCCAGCAGCTTAGTTCGGGGAGCTAACTATGGCTACACCTTC
CDR3: CASSLVRGANYGYTF

size: NA
D: NA
J: TRBJ1-1
V: TRBV29-1
DNA: TGCAGCGTTGACGGGACTGAAGCTTTCTTT
CDR3: CSVDGTEAFF

size: medium-sized
D: NA
J: TRBJ1-4
V: TRBV5-1
DNA: TGCGCCAGCAGCTTGTATGGACAGTCAAATGAAAAACTGTTTTTT
CDR3: CASSLYGQSNEKLFF

size: NA
D: NA
J: TRBJ2-6
V: TRBV9
DNA: TGTGCCAGCAGCGCCGGTATGGATTGGGGCATCCTCTCTGGGGCCAACGTCCTGACTTTC
CDR3: CASSAGMDWGILSGANVLTF

size: few
D: NA
J: TRBJ1-1
V: TRBV7-6
DNA: TGTGCCAGCAGCCCCAGACAGGTCCACATGAACACTGAAGCTTTCTTT
CDR3: CASSPRQVHMNTEAFF

size: few
D: TRBD1
J: TRBJ1-5
V: TRBV29-1
DNA: TGCAGCGTTATCCTCAGGGGGGGTAGCAATCAGCCCCAGCATTTT
CDR3: CSVILRGGSNQPQHF

size: NA
D: TRBD1
J: TRBJ2-7
V: TRBV7-9
DNA: TGTGCCAGCAGCTTAGCCTTTGGGACAGGGGTCGAGCAGTACTTC
CDR3: CASSLAFGTGVEQYF

size: NA
D: TRBD2
J: TRBJ2-7
V: TRBV7-9
DNA: TGTGCCAGCAGCTTCGGCGGGAGAATCTACGAGCAGTACTTC
CDR3: CASSFGGRIYEQYF

size: NA
D: NA
J: TRBJ2-2
V: TRBV12-3/TRBV12-4
DNA: TGTGCCAGCAGTGGGGGAGGGAACACCGGGGAGCTGTTTTTT
CDR3: CASSGGGNTGELFF

size: NA
D: TRBD1
J: TRBJ2-1
V: TRBV5-1
DNA: TGCGCCAGCAGCGACCCAACAGGGGGACCATACAATGAGCAGTTCTTC
CDR3: CASSDPTGGPYNEQFF

size: NA
D: TRBD2
J: TRBJ2-7
V: TRBV13
DNA: TGTGCCAGCAGCCCCCGGCTAGCGGGAGCCTACGAGCAGTACTTC
CDR3: CASSPRLAGAYEQYF